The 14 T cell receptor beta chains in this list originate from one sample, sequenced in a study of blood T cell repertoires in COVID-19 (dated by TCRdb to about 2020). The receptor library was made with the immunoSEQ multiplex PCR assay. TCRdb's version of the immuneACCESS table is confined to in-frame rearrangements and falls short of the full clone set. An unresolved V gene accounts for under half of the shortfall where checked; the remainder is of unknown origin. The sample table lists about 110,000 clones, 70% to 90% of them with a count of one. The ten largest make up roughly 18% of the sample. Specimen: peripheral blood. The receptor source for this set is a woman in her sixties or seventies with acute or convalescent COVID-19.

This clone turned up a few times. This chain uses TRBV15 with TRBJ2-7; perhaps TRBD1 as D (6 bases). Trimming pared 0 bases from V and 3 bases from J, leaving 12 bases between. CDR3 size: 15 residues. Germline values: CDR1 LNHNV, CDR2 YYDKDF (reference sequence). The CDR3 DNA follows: TGTGCCACCAGCAGAGATTCCCAGGGGAGCTACGAGCAGTACTTC. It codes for CATSRDSQGSYEQYF.

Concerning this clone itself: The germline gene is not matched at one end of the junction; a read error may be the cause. CDR3: CASSQVLGQGSRPF. The CDR3, as DNA: TGCGCCAGCAGCCAAGTTTTGGGACAGGGTTCCCGCCCCTTC. The chain is built from TRBV4-1 and TRBJ1-2; TRBD1 matches 9 bases. Germline V gives CDR1 MGHRA, CDR2 YSYEKL. The length of the CDR3 is 14 residues.

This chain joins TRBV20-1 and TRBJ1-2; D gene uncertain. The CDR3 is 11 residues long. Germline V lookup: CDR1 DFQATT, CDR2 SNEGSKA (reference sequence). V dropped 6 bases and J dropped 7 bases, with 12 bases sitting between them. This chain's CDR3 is CSAAPAAGYTF. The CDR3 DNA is TGCAGTGCGGCTCCCGCGGCTGGCTACACCTTC.

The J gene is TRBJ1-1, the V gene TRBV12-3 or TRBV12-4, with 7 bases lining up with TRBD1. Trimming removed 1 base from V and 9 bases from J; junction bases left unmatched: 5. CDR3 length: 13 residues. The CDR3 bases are TGTGCCAGCAGTTTAGTCAGGGGGACAAAAGCTTTCTTT. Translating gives CASSLVRGTKAFF.

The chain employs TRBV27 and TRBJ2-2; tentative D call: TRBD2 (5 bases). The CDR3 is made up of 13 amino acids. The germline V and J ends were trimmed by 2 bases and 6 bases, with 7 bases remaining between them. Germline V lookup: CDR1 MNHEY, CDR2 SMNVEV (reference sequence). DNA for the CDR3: TGTGCCAGCAGTTTACGGGGATCCGGGGAGCTGTTTTTT. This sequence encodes CASSLRGSGELFF.

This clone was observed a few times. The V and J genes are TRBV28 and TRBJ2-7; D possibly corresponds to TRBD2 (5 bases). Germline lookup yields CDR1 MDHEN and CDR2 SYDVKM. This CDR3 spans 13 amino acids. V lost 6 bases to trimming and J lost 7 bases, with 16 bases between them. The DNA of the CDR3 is TGTGCCAGCAGCCAAACTCCCACGGGGGAGCAGTACTTC. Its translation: CASSQTPTGEQYF.

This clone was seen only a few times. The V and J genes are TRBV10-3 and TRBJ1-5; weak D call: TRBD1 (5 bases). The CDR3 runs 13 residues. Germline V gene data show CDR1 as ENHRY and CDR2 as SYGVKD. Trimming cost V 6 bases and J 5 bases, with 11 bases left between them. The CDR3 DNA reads TGTGCCATCAGAGGGGAACGTTATCAGCCCCAGCATTTT. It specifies CAIRGERYQPQHF.

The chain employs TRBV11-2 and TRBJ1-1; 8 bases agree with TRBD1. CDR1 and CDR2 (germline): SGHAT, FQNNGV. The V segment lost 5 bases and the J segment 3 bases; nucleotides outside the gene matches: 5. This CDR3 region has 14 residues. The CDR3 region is CASSQRQGHTEAFF. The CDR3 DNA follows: TGTGCCAGCAGCCAAAGACAGGGGCACACTGAAGCTTTCTTT.

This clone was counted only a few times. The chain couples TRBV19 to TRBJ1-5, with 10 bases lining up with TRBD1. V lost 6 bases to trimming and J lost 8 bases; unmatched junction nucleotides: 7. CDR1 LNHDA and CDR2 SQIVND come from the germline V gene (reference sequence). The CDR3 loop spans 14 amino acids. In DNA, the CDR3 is TGTGCCAGTAGCACCGGGACAGGGGCAAAGCCCCAGCATTTT. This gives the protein CASSTGTGAKPQHF.

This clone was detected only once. This CDR3 is CASSFVDSRAVEKLFF. The CDR3 DNA reads TGTGCCAGCAGCTTCGTTGACAGCCGGGCGGTTGAAAAACTGTTTTTT. The chain links TRBV7-2 to TRBJ1-4; D possibly corresponds to TRBD1 (5 bases). The CDR3 covers 16 residues. V was pared by 3 bases and J by 7 bases, with 18 bases between. Germline CDR1 is SGHTA and CDR2 is FQGNSA.

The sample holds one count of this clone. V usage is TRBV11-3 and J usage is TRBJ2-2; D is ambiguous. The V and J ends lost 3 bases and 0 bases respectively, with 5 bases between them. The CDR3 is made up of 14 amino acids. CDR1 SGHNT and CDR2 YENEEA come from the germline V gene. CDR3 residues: CASSFLANTGELFF. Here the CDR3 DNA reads TGTGCCAGCAGCTTCCTCGCGAACACCGGGGAGCTGTTTTTT. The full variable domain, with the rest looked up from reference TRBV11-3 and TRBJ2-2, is EAGVVQSPRYKIIEKKQPVAFWCNPISGHNTLYWYLQNLGQGPELLIRYENEEAVDDSQLPKDRFSAERLKGVDSTLKIQPAELGDSAVYLCASSFLANTGELFFGEGSRLTVL.

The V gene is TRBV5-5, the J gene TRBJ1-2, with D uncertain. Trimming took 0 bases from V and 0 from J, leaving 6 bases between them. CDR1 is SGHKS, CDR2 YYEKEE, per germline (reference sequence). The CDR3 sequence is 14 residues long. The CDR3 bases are TGTGCCAGCAGCTTGGTTTCAGCTAACTATGGCTACACCTTC. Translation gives CASSLVSANYGYTF.

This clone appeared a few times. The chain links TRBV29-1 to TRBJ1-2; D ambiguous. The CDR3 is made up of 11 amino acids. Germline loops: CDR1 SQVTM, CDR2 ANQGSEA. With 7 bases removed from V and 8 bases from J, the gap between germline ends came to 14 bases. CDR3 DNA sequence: TGCAGCGGCTGGGCCCCGGGGGGCTACACCTTC. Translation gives CSGWAPGGYTF.

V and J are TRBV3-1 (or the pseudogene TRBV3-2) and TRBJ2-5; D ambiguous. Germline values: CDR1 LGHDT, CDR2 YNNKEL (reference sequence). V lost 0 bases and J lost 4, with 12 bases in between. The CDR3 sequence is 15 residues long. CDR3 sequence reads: CASSQDRVVGETQYF. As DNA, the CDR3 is TGTGCCAGCAGCCAAGATCGGGTGGTTGGAGAGACCCAGTACTTC.